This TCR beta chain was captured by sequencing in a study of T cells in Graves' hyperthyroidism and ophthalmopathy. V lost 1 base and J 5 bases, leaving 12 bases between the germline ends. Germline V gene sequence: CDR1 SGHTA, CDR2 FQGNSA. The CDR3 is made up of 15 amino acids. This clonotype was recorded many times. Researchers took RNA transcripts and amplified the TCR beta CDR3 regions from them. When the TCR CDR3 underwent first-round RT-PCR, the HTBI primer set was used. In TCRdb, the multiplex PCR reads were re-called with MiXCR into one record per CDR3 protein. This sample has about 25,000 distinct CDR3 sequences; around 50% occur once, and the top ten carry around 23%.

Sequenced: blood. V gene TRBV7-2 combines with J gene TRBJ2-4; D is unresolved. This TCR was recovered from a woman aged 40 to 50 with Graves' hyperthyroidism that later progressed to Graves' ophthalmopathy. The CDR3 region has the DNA TGTGCCAGCAGCTTAGATCCGGGCTCGCAAAACATTCAGTACTTC. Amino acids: CASSLDPGSQNIQYF.